The entry below describes one TCR beta chain. Its antigen remains undetermined. Base quality data are lacking; no much larger clone is found one base away. CDR3 length: 14 amino acids, cysteine to phenylalanine. Only the CDR3 region is kept as DNA, spanning 42 bases read in frame from base 1. For CDR1 and CDR2, the germline V gene lists MNHNS and SASEGT. V lost 3 bases and J lost 2 bases; the stretch between them is 10 bases long. The data stem from a study of blood T cell repertoires in COVID-19 (dated by TCRdb to 2020 to 2021). General notes on the study: Samples from collaborators originated in the United States, Italy and Spain and spanned both the acute and convalescent phases of COVID-19. The prospective study material was composed of cDNA or gDNA derived from T cells, B-cell-depleted T cells, or PBMCs. Deeply sampled blood TCRbeta repertoires from subjects exposed to, actively infected with, or recovered from COVID-19 were included in the dataset. The repertoires were made available in a free public database intended to serve as a resource for research on the immune response to SARS-CoV-2. Samples came from the ongoing ImmuneRACE study (first 160 participants) plus 1,254 subjects from 6 global collaborators. Sample metadata almost always included a de-identified subject ID, COVID-19 status, age in years and sex. Where available, HLA class I and class II types were obtained from metadata supplied by the sample provider rather than from assay-based typing. The paper's findings and limits, for the study overall: Clinical and demographic metadata were provided uncurated, with the amount varying by source and participant.

The immunoSEQ Assay, a bias-controlled multiplex PCR, was used to amplify TCRbeta CDR3 regions from genomic DNA. Regarding the original processing steps: Nucleated cell counts per sample were estimated from amplification of reference gene primers within the assay. To quantify the absolute abundance of each unique TCRbeta CDR3 rearrangement, sequence reads were collapsed and filtered. Productive Simpson clonality was computed per sample as the square root of Simpson's diversity index over productive rearrangements. TCRdb stores this immuneACCESS table with in-frame sequences only. Part of the clones is absent; in the studies checked, under half of the shortfall reflects unresolved V genes, and no reason is known for the rest. V, J and clone size were drawn from that table, and D and trimming were deduced from the DNA. In all, the sample holds hundreds of thousands of clones, and just under 85% of those were seen once. The ten top clones hold around 3.7% of the sample.

Each collaborating institution followed its own protocols to collect whole blood in K2EDTA tubes. For TCRbeta analysis, collaborators shipped samples as frozen whole blood, isolated PBMCs, or DNA extracted from either of those sample types. This clonotype was sampled from a woman between 50 and 59 years old with active or convalescent COVID-19. The material sequenced was peripheral blood. Rearrangement joined TRBV6-1 to TRBJ1-2, with the D gene too uncertain to name. Read as DNA, the sequence is TGTGCCAGCAGTGACAGTTTGAACAACTATGGCTACACCTTC. The encoded protein is CASSDSLNNYGYTF.